Detailed here is one T cell receptor beta chain. The germline V and J ends were trimmed by 2 bases and 7 bases, with 21 bases remaining between them. This CDR3 spans 16 amino acids. Germline loops: CDR1 MDHEN, CDR2 SYDVKM. Treatment of the sample: 19 received Ad26.COV2.S at low or high dose, single or two shots; several received placebo; per-sample allocation not given. Vaccine and placebo recipients were sampled on day 63 after the first injection. A Boston adult aged 18-55 years was the donor. The protocol was immunoSEQ multiplex PCR, while the TCRdb copy is restricted to in-frame clones and leaves out a portion. Among 440,000 or so clones, 90% were seen once, and the ten largest hold roughly 4.3%. The record originates from a study of Ad26.COV2.S vaccination and SARS-CoV-2 variants.

The TCR was taken from a person aged 18-65 years who received the Ad26.COV2.S COVID-19 vaccine or a placebo. Sequencing was performed on peripheral blood, taken in a trial of Ad26.COV2.S vaccine versus placebo. The chain has TRBV28 and TRBJ2-7; D tentatively reads TRBD1 or TRBD2 (5 bases each). The CDR3 bases are TGTGCCAGCAGTTTAAAGTCAGGGAGATGTCGATGGGAGCAGTACTTC. Amino acid sequence: CASSLKSGRCRWEQYF.